This T cell receptor beta chain was documented in a study of blood T cell repertoires in COVID-19. Whole-study context: Italy, Spain and the United States were the sources of the convalescent and acute COVID-19 samples. T cells, B-cell-depleted T cells, or PBMCs provided the cDNA or gDNA that served as material.

Per the authors' pipeline: Quantification of nucleated cells was approximated via reference gene primer amplification. Repertoires were generated with immunoSEQ multiplex PCR, while TCRdb's copy carries only in-frame clones and drops some. D and trimming come from the DNA, and the V and J calls and clone size come from that table. This sample has around 100,000 clones, with 80% to 90% found just once. Germline V gene sequence: CDR1 SGHVS, CDR2 FQNEAQ. The CDR3 runs 16 residues. As to this clone: Relative to the germline gene, one junction end is altered; a read error may explain this. Different DNA sequences within this sample yield the same CDR3.

This chain connects TRBV7-8 to TRBJ2-7; TRBD1 agrees at 7 bases. The sample comprised peripheral blood. The TCR originated in a woman of 80 years or more with acute or convalescent COVID-19. The CDR3 DNA reads as TGTGCCAGCAGCCCTCGGGGCGACAGGGCGTTCTACGAGCAGTACTTT. Residues: CASSPRGDRAFYEQYF.